The next 10 T cell receptor beta chains were all read from a single sample in a study of shared clonotypes between healthy human individuals. Repertoires were generated with immunoSEQ multiplex PCR, while TCRdb's copy carries only in-frame clones and drops some. The data show 600,000 to 800,000 clones, 55% to 80% seen once. Specimen: memory CD4+ T cells sorted from blood. The subset denotes: CD45RA-negative fraction. These TCRs come from a young woman in good health.

The genes are TRBV7-2 and TRBJ2-7; D not certain. CDR3 length: 11 residues. V lost 5 bases, J lost 3 bases, and 5 bases lay in between. Per germline, CDR1 SGHTA and CDR2 FQGNSA. CDR3 DNA sequence: TGTGCCAGCAGCGCATACTACGAGCAGTACTTC. Translating it yields CASSAYYEQYF.

The gene calls are TRBV25-1 and TRBJ2-7; 7 nucleotides agree with TRBD1. This CDR3 has 14 amino acids. The trim removed 3 bases at V and 0 bases at J, leaving 2 bases unmatched. CDR1 is MGHDK and CDR2 is SYGVNS in the germline V gene. CDR3 sequence (DNA): TGTGCCAGCAGTGATGACAGGGCCTCCTACGAGCAGTACTTC. Translated: CASSDDRASYEQYF.

This chain links TRBV7-9 with TRBJ2-3, with TRBD2 identical over 12 bases. From germline, CDR1 is SEHNR and CDR2 FQNEAQ (reference sequence). V lost 5 bases, J lost 0 bases, and 3 bases stayed unmatched. There are 16 residues in the CDR3. CDR3 DNA sequence: TGTGCCAGCAGCCAAGGACTAGCGGGGAGCACAGATACGCAGTATTTT. As protein: CASSQGLAGSTDTQYF.

Concerning this clone: Other nucleotide sequences from this sample produce the same CDR3. The rearrangement links TRBV6-5 to TRBJ2-1, with 7 bases that match TRBD1. Germline V gene lookup returns CDR1 MNHEY and CDR2 SVGAGI. This CDR3 contains 15 residues. The trim removed 5 bases at V and 3 bases at J, leaving 7 bases unmatched. CDR3 amino acids: CASSRGTVLYNEQFF. The CDR3 DNA is TGTGCCAGCAGTCGAGGGACAGTTCTCTACAATGAGCAGTTCTTC.

The gene calls are TRBV7-7 and TRBJ2-1, with TRBD2 identical over 8 bases. This CDR3 has 15 residues. The trim removed 5 bases at V and 1 base at J, leaving 4 bases unmatched. Germline CDR1 and CDR2: SSHAT and FNYEAQ (reference sequence). CDR3 amino acids: CASSPIAGSYNEQFF. The CDR3 DNA follows: TGTGCCAGCAGCCCCATAGCGGGGTCCTACAATGAGCAGTTCTTC. Full variable domain (outside the CDR3, taken from reference TRBV7-7 and TRBJ2-1): GAGVSQSPRYKVTKRGQDVTLRCDPISSHATLYWYQQALGQGPEFLTYFNYEAQPDKSGLPSDRFSAERPEGSISTLTIQRTEQRDSAMYRCASSPIAGSYNEQFFGPGTRLTVL.

Turning to this clone: A read error may explain this, as a much larger clone is one base away. The sample holds other DNA sequences that translate to the same CDR3. The chain couples TRBV6-5 to TRBJ2-7, with D possibly TRBD2 on 6 matching bases. CDR1 and CDR2 (germline): MNHEY, SVGAGI. This CDR3 has 14 residues. V lost 6 bases to trimming and J lost 0 bases, with 12 bases between them. The CDR3 region is CASSRDFSSYEQYF. CDR3 coding DNA: TGTGCCAGCAGCCGGGACTTTAGCTCCTACGAGCAGTACTTC.

The gene calls are TRBV6-4 and TRBJ1-2; D perhaps matches TRBD1 (5 bases). Trimming took off 2 bases at V and 1 base at J, with 11 bases between the two ends. Germline CDR1 reads MRHNA; CDR2 reads SNTAGT. The CDR3 length is 15 residues. The CDR3 spells CASSDGTGFNYGYTF. The CDR3 region has the DNA TGTGCCAGCAGTGACGGAACAGGTTTTAACTATGGCTACACCTTC.

This clone appeared a single time. The chain joins TRBV30 to TRBJ2-1; D possibly corresponds to TRBD2 (6 bases). V lost 3 bases and J 0 bases, leaving 12 bases between the germline ends. CDR1 is GTSNPN, CDR2 SVGIG, per germline (reference sequence). This CDR3 is 15 amino acids long. The CDR3 reads CAWSGGPSSYNEQFF. Written as DNA, the CDR3 is TGTGCCTGGAGCGGGGGTCCGAGCTCCTACAATGAGCAGTTCTTC.

This clone showed up just once. The genes are TRBV28 and TRBJ1-3; unclear D gene. Per the germline V gene, CDR1 is MDHEN and CDR2 is SYDVKM. Trimming shortened V by 5 bases and J by 6 bases, and 14 bases separated the two germline ends. The CDR3 has 14 residues. As DNA, the CDR3 is TGTGCCAGCAGTACCGGCTCAGGCCAAAACACCATATATTTT. This gives the protein CASSTGSGQNTIYF.

The rearrangement joins TRBV10-1 to TRBJ2-1, with a tentative D call TRBD2 (5 bases). With 6 bases removed from V and 9 bases from J, the gap between germline ends came to 15 bases. Germline assignment: CDR1 WNHNN and CDR2 SYGVQD (reference sequence). The CDR3 sequence is 13 residues long. The CDR3 coding sequence is TGCGCCAGCAGAGGTACGCTAGCTGGTGAGCAGTTCTTC. This encodes CASRGTLAGEQFF.